This T cell receptor beta chain was identified during a study of T cell changes during pregnancy in multiple sclerosis. The CDR3 spans 13 residues. V was shortened by 1 base and J by 12 bases, with 15 bases between the two germline ends. CDR1 is SNHLY, CDR2 FYNNEI, per germline. The table came from immunoSEQ multiplex PCR; TCRdb's copy has only in-frame clones and leaves some out. This table has around 72,000 clones, 91% appearing once. The TCR originated in a female donor in good health, enrolled as a control in a pregnancy study. This chain joins TRBV2 and TRBJ1-1, with D possibly TRBD1 on 5 matching bases. The material sequenced was peripheral blood, taken in the third trimester of pregnancy. The CDR3 sequence is CASSEGWAGMPFF. CDR3 DNA sequence: TGTGCCAGCAGTGAAGGGTGGGCAGGGATGCCTTTCTTT.